Presented here are 25 T cell receptor beta chains from one specimen sequenced in a study of cytomegalovirus exposure and HLA in healthy donors. The PCR made use of 60 Vbeta and 13 Jbeta primers. The assay was immunoSEQ multiplex PCR, and TCRdb's table has in-frame clones only and misses some. The table has about 200,000 clones, around 74% seen once; the top ten hold 1.5%. The sample taken for sequencing was PBMCs. The receptors shown here come from a girl between 5 and 17 years old in good health and CMV-seropositive.

The V gene is TRBV7-2, the J gene TRBJ1-1; a weak D match, TRBD1 (5 bases). Germline assignment: CDR1 SGHTA and CDR2 FQGNSA. V lost 4 bases, J lost 11 bases, and 17 bases lay in between. The CDR3 totals 13 residues. The CDR3 bases are TGTGCCAGCAGCTCTCAGGGATCCCGGGGGGCTTTCTTT. Encoded protein: CASSSQGSRGAFF.

V gene TRBV4-3 combines with J gene TRBJ2-1, with 11 bases matching TRBD2. This CDR3 has 16 residues. The V gene end was trimmed by 0 bases and the J gene end by 10 bases; junction bases not matched to a gene: 8. The germline gives CDR1 LGHNA, CDR2 YSLEER. CDR3 sequence: CASSQELRLAGYEQFF. CDR3 sequence (DNA): TGCGCCAGCAGCCAAGAACTGAGACTAGCGGGGTACGAGCAGTTCTTC.

The chain employs TRBV19 and TRBJ1-5; D is perhaps TRBD1 (5 bases). Trimming removed 4 bases from V and 0 bases from J, with 7 bases in between. The germline V gene encodes CDR1 LNHDA and CDR2 SQIVND (reference sequence). The CDR3 covers 14 residues. The CDR3 nucleotides read TGTGCCAGTAGTACTCAGGGTAGCAATCAGCCCCAGCATTTT. Protein: CASSTQGSNQPQHF.

The chain has TRBV27 and TRBJ2-7; 11 positions agree with TRBD1. There are 15 residues in the CDR3. V lost 6 bases, J lost 2 bases, and 6 bases stayed unmatched. Germline CDR1 reads MNHEY; CDR2 reads SMNVEV (reference sequence). CDR3 region: CASSQGTGGAYEQYF. The CDR3 DNA sequence: TGTGCCAGCAGCCAAGGGACAGGGGGTGCCTACGAGCAGTACTTC.

The chain carries TRBV7-2 and TRBJ2-2; 10 bases align to TRBD2. The junction had 9 bases not matched to a gene; V was cut back by 6 bases and J by 5 bases. CDR1 and CDR2 from the germline V gene are SGHTA and FQGNSA. CDR3 size: 16 residues. CDR3 sequence (DNA): TGTGCCAGCAGAAGCGGGGGGGGAATGGGAACCGGGGAGCTGTTTTTT. Translating gives CASRSGGGMGTGELFF.

J is TRBJ2-3 and V is TRBV6-5; D is possibly TRBD2 (5 bases). Germline V gene data show CDR1 as MNHEY and CDR2 as SVGAGI. Between the trimmed V and J ends, which lost 0 bases and 5 bases, there was a span of 9 bases. This CDR3 contains 14 residues. The CDR3 sequence: CASSYSTGEDTQYF. In DNA form, the CDR3 reads TGTGCCAGCAGTTACTCGACCGGGGAAGATACGCAGTATTTT.

This chain uses TRBV18 with TRBJ1-1; TRBD1 matches at 7 bases. CDR1 is KGHSH and CDR2 is LQKENI in the germline V gene. The length of the CDR3 is 15 residues. Unmatched junction bases numbered 10, after V lost 3 bases and J lost 6 bases. In DNA form, the CDR3 reads TGTGCCAGCTCACCCATAATTGGACAGGTCCCTGAAGCTTTCTTT. Its translation: CASSPIIGQVPEAFF.

This clone occurred a few times. One end of the junction is discordant with germline, which a read error may explain. The chain couples TRBV7-7 to TRBJ2-7, with a possible D match to TRBD2 (6 bases). Germline CDR1 reads SSHAT; CDR2 reads FNYEAQ (reference sequence). The CDR3 spans 14 residues. The CDR3 sequence is CASSLAFGTYEQYF. The CDR3 DNA reads TGTGCCAGCAGCCTAGCGTTCGGGACCTACGAGCAGTACTTC.

The V gene is TRBV4-1, the J gene TRBJ2-7; weak D call: TRBD2 (6 bases). The CDR3 spans 15 residues. The germline V gene has CDR1 MGHRA and CDR2 YSYEKL. V was pared by 0 bases and J by 2 bases, with 11 bases between. The CDR3, as DNA: TGCGCCAGCAGCCAAGATCGCGGGGCCCCCTACGAGCAGTACTTC. Its translation is CASSQDRGAPYEQYF.

J is TRBJ2-3 and V is TRBV4-2; no firm D call. The CDR3 covers 13 residues. Trimming cost V 1 base and J 4 bases, with 6 bases left between them. In germline, CDR1 is LGHNA, CDR2 YNFKEQ. The CDR3 DNA is TGTGCCAGCAGCCAAGGGCTAGCAGATACGCAGTATTTT. Translation: CASSQGLADTQYF.

The genes are TRBV4-3 and TRBJ2-2; D is possibly TRBD1 (5 bases). CDR1 is LGHNA, CDR2 YSLEER, per germline. The CDR3 has 15 residues. Between the trimmed V and J ends, which lost 0 bases and 4 bases, there was a span of 9 bases. The CDR3 region has the DNA TGCGCCAGCAGCCAAGACAGGGTTTTCACCGGGGAGCTGTTTTTT. This encodes CASSQDRVFTGELFF.

The chain combines TRBV6-5 with TRBJ2-3, with 11 bases matching TRBD2. The CDR3 has 15 residues. Germline V gene data show CDR1 as MNHEY and CDR2 as SVGAGI. J lost 5 bases, V lost 5 bases, and 6 bases had no gene match. CDR3 in amino acids: CASSRSGGAGDTQYF. The CDR3 DNA is TGTGCCAGCAGTCGTAGCGGGGGGGCGGGAGATACGCAGTATTTT.

This clone turned up a few times. The chain recombines TRBV19 with TRBJ1-1; TRBD1 matches 7 bases. V shed 0 bases and J 2 bases; nucleotides not matched to a gene: 9. The CDR3 loop spans 17 amino acids. Germline V lookup: CDR1 LNHDA, CDR2 SQIVND (reference sequence). The CDR3 DNA reads TGTGCCAGTAGTATAGATCACCAGGGACAGCTAAACACTGAAGCTTTCTTT. Its translation is CASSIDHQGQLNTEAFF.

The rearrangement uses TRBV5-1 and TRBJ1-2, with D unclear. Germline CDR1 reads SGHRS; CDR2 reads YFSETQ. The CDR3 spans 15 residues. Trimming removed 4 bases at V and 3 bases at J, with 16 bases between. This CDR3 is CASSALPGDYYGYTF. In DNA, the CDR3 is TGCGCCAGCAGCGCCCTACCCGGGGATTACTATGGCTACACCTTC.

The gene calls are TRBV4-1 and TRBJ2-7; TRBD1 agrees at 7 bases. This CDR3 contains 15 residues. V trimming: 1 base; J trimming: 2 bases; junction bases outside the gene matches: 5. The germline V gene has CDR1 MGHRA and CDR2 YSYEKL. The CDR3 nucleotides read TGCGCCAGCAGCCAAGTGGGACAGAGGACCTACGAGCAGTACTTC. Protein: CASSQVGQRTYEQYF.

This clone was observed a handful of times. The sample has other DNA sequences that encode this CDR3 too. The CDR3 sequence: CASSGLAGEQETQYF. CDR3 nucleotide sequence: TGTGCCAGCAGTGGACTAGCGGGGGAGCAAGAGACCCAGTACTTC. This sequence joins TRBV6-1 and TRBJ2-5, with 12 positions matching TRBD2. CDR1 and CDR2 (germline): MNHNS, SASEGT. V lost 4 bases to trimming and J lost 2 bases; unmatched junction nucleotides: 2. CDR3 size: 15 residues.

The rearrangement joins TRBV9 to TRBJ2-3, with 10 bases matching TRBD2. Germline assignment: CDR1 SGDLS and CDR2 YYNGEE. The CDR3 sequence is 17 residues long. After removal of 0 bases from V and 5 bases from J, the junction contained 9 bases not matched to a gene. CDR3 residues: CASSVVPSGGGGDTQYF. CDR3 bases: TGTGCCAGCAGCGTAGTGCCTAGCGGGGGAGGGGGAGATACGCAGTATTTT.

The V call is TRBV7-6, the J call TRBJ1-4; 8 bases line up with TRBD1. Germline CDR1 SGHVS, CDR2 FNYEAQ. The CDR3 loop spans 13 amino acids. V lost 5 bases and J lost 7; bases outside the gene matches: 3. The CDR3 DNA is TGTGCCAGCAGCCCGACAGGGGTTGAAAAACTGTTTTTT. It is translated as CASSPTGVEKLFF. Looking up the rest from reference TRBV7-6 and TRBJ1-4 gives the full variable domain: GAGVSQSPRYKVTKRGQDVALRCDPISGHVSLYWYRQALGQGPEFLTYFNYEAQQDKSGLPNDRFSAERPEGSISTLTIQRTEQRDSAMYRCASSPTGVEKLFFGSGTQLSVL.

J is TRBJ1-6 and V is TRBV27; 9 bases agree with TRBD1. Looked up from germline, CDR1 is MNHEY and CDR2 is SMNVEV (reference sequence). The CDR3 is made up of 18 amino acids. The V and J ends lost 0 bases and 6 bases, in that order; junction bases with no gene match: 9. The CDR3 DNA follows: TGTGCCAGCAGTTTATCGAGGGGACAGGGCTCGGGTAATTCACCCCTCCACTTT. Protein product: CASSLSRGQGSGNSPLHF.

Only a few counts were recorded for this clone. J is TRBJ1-1 and V is TRBV29-1; 7 bases line up with TRBD1. This CDR3 comprises 13 residues. Germline CDR1 SQVTM, CDR2 ANQGSEA. The V and J ends lost 7 bases and 4 bases, in that order; junction bases with no gene match: 9. CDR3: CSARTGDATEAFF. The CDR3 DNA is TGCAGCGCCCGAACAGGGGACGCCACTGAAGCTTTCTTT.

This chain joins TRBV10-1 and TRBJ1-6; 9 bases are a match to TRBD1. Germline V CDR1 and CDR2: WNHNN, SYGVQD (reference sequence). The CDR3 covers 15 residues. The trim removed 4 bases at V and 7 bases at J, leaving 5 bases unmatched. CDR3: CASSAGTGNNSPLHF. Written as DNA, the CDR3 is TGCGCCAGCAGTGCCGGGACAGGGAACAATTCACCCCTCCACTTT.

There are a few counts of this clone. The V and J genes are TRBV19 and TRBJ1-6, with TRBD1 identical over 9 bases. V shed 6 bases, J shed 7 bases, and the junction held 10 bases outside the gene matches. The germline gives CDR1 LNHDA, CDR2 SQIVND (reference sequence). This CDR3 contains 16 residues. The CDR3 region is CASSLSGTGRNSPLHF. CDR3 nucleotide sequence: TGTGCCAGTAGCCTTTCCGGGACAGGGCGCAATTCACCCCTCCACTTT.

This clone showed up just a few times. V and J are TRBV5-4 and TRBJ2-1, with 13 bases lining up with TRBD2. From germline, CDR1 is SGHNT and CDR2 YYREEE (reference sequence). The V and J ends lost 4 bases and 10 bases, in that order; junction bases with no gene match: 11. This CDR3 is built from 16 residues. CDR3 protein: CASSTGLAGVQGEQFF. In DNA form, the CDR3 reads TGTGCCAGCAGCACCGGACTAGCGGGGGTGCAAGGGGAGCAGTTCTTC.

DNA of the CDR3: TGTGCCAGCAGTGTCGGGGAGAACACTGAAGCTTTCTTT. Translation gives CASSVGENTEAFF. V is TRBV6-1 and J is TRBJ1-1; D unresolved. V was pared by 4 bases and J by 1 base, with 7 bases between. The germline CDR1 and CDR2 sequences are MNHNS and SASEGT. The CDR3 loop spans 13 amino acids.

The chain is built from TRBV10-1 and TRBJ2-7, with 9 nucleotides matching TRBD1. CDR3 length: 14 residues. Trimming removed 5 bases from V and 4 bases from J; junction bases left unmatched: 6. CDR1 and CDR2 (germline): WNHNN, SYGVQD (reference sequence). The CDR3 region is CASSPGTGLYEQYF. CDR3 in DNA: TGCGCCAGCAGTCCCGGGACAGGGTTATACGAGCAGTACTTC.